This T cell receptor beta chain is drawn from a study of CD8+ T cells in alopecia areata. Germline V gene data show CDR1 as NSQYPW and CDR2 as LRSPGD (reference sequence). The CDR3 length is 16 residues. V lost 1 base and J lost 1, with 12 bases in between. Extracted RNA was reverse transcribed into cDNA, the sequencing template. The repertoire was sequenced with immunoSEQ multiplex PCR; TCRdb's copy has only in-frame clones and lacks some. Listed for the sample are around 100,000 clones, none seen a single time. This clone was detected only a few times. The gene symbols are mouse symbols. Read data end 4 residues before the CDR3 end; the end is taken from the germline J gene.

The chain is built from TRBV1 and TRBJ2-3, with a weak D call TRBD1 (7 bases). This TCR was recovered from a C3H/HeJ mouse with alopecia areata. Mouse MHC haplotype: H2-k. The sequenced sample was lesional skin. The CDR3 loop reads CTCSAVGGGGAETLYF. The sequenced CDR3 bases are TGCACCTGCAGTGCAGTAGGGGGCGGGGGTGCAGAA.